These 31 T cell receptor beta chains were all obtained from the same sample, sequenced in a study of shared clonotypes between healthy human individuals. Naive CD8 cells comprised CD45RO-negative, CCR7-positively selected cells, excluding terminally differentiated effector memory CD45RA+ cells. The repertoire was sequenced with immunoSEQ multiplex PCR; TCRdb's copy has only in-frame clones and lacks some. This sample has about 750,000 clones; around 92% occur once, and the top ten carry 24%. Sequenced sample: naive CD8+ T cells sorted from blood. Receptor source: a man aged 30-40 years in good health.

This chain links TRBV4-3 with TRBJ2-1; TRBD2 aligns across 8 bases. There are 15 residues in the CDR3. J lost 2 bases, V lost 6 bases, and 6 bases had no gene match. Germline assignment: CDR1 LGHNA and CDR2 YSLEER. The chain's CDR3 is CASRPTSGTYNEQFF. CDR3 in DNA: TGCGCCAGCAGACCCACTAGCGGAACCTACAATGAGCAGTTCTTC.

V and J are TRBV9 and TRBJ2-1; the match to TRBD2 covers 8 bases. Germline CDR1 and CDR2: SGDLS and YYNGEE. Losses at the gene ends were 4 bases for V and 7 bases for J; bases not matched to a gene: 16. The CDR3 covers 17 residues. CDR3 loop: CASSPWGSGNSLNEQFF. The CDR3 nucleotides are TGTGCCAGCAGCCCCTGGGGTAGCGGGAATAGTCTGAATGAGCAGTTCTTC. Combining the CDR3 with reference TRBV9 and TRBJ2-1 gives the whole variable domain DSGVTQTPKHLITATGQRVTLRCSPRSGDLSVYWYQQSLDQGLQFLIQYYNGEERAKGNILERFSAQQFPDLHSELNLSSLELGDSALYFCASSPWGSGNSLNEQFFGPGTRLTVL.

V and J are TRBV28 and TRBJ1-3; perhaps TRBD1 as D (6 bases). The CDR3 extends over 15 amino acids. Germline CDR1 and CDR2: MDHEN and SYDVKM. The V end lost 7 bases, the J end lost 0 bases, and 13 bases lay between the germline ends. In DNA, the CDR3 is TGTGCCAGCACCGCCCTACAGGGCTCTGGAAACACCATATATTTT. Protein product: CASTALQGSGNTIYF.

This chain connects TRBV30 to TRBJ2-1; 9 bases fit TRBD2. The junction had 9 bases not matched to a gene; V was cut back by 2 bases and J by 4 bases. The CDR3 is made up of 16 amino acids. Germline assignment: CDR1 GTSNPN and CDR2 SVGIG (reference sequence). The CDR3 nucleotides are TGTGCCTGGAGTTCCCCCGGGACTAGCCGATACAATGAGCAGTTCTTC. Its protein product is CAWSSPGTSRYNEQFF.

The chain couples TRBV10-2 to TRBJ2-1, with unresolved D. CDR1 is WSHSY and CDR2 is SAAADI in the germline V gene. Trimming stripped 5 bases from V and 1 base from J, with 12 bases between. The CDR3 runs to 15 residues. In DNA, the CDR3 is TGCGCCAGCAGTCATAGCTGGGCGTCCTACAATGAGCAGTTCTTC. Protein sequence: CASSHSWASYNEQFF.

This chain links TRBV27 with TRBJ2-7; no definite D call. CDR3 length equals 12 residues. Per germline, CDR1 MNHEY and CDR2 SMNVEV (reference sequence). V lost 1 base and J 6 bases, leaving 7 bases between the germline ends. Written as DNA, the CDR3 is TGTGCCAGCAGTTTATTGTTTGGCGAGCAGTACTTC. Amino acid sequence: CASSLLFGEQYF.

This chain uses TRBV7-9 with TRBJ2-3, with TRBD2 identical over 8 bases. Germline values: CDR1 SEHNR, CDR2 FQNEAQ (reference sequence). There are 15 residues in the CDR3. After removal of 5 bases from V and 1 base from J, the junction contained 5 bases not matched to a gene. CDR3 coding DNA: TGTGCCAGCAGCCCGACTAGCGCCCGCACAGATACGCAGTATTTT. This sequence encodes CASSPTSARTDTQYF.

This clone was detected only once. This sequence joins TRBV4-2 and TRBJ2-1; 9 nucleotides agree with TRBD2. This CDR3 spans 13 amino acids. V was pared by 1 base and J by 10 bases, with 2 bases of the junction left unmatched. Per germline, CDR1 LGHNA and CDR2 YNFKEQ. The CDR3 DNA reads as TGTGCCAGCAGCCAAGCAGCGGGAGGCGAGCAGTTCTTC. Translation gives CASSQAAGGEQFF.

J is TRBJ1-1 and V is TRBV6-1; no clear D gene. V lost 2 bases and J lost 4, with 11 bases in between. CDR1 and CDR2 from the germline V gene are MNHNS and SASEGT. This CDR3 spans 14 amino acids. CDR3 amino acids: CASSELASGTEAFF. CDR3 coding DNA: TGTGCCAGCAGTGAATTGGCCTCGGGCACTGAAGCTTTCTTT.

The V gene is TRBV6-5, the J gene TRBJ1-5; D ambiguous. CDR3 size: 14 residues. Trimming took 4 bases from V and 1 from J, leaving 8 bases between them. In germline, CDR1 is MNHEY, CDR2 SVGAGI. CDR3 protein: CASSLVRSNQPQHF. DNA for the CDR3: TGTGCCAGCAGTTTAGTACGAAGCAATCAGCCCCAGCATTTT.

This chain uses TRBV29-1 with TRBJ2-7; 12 bases map to TRBD2. Trimming took 1 base from V and 5 from J; bases not matched to a gene: 9. There are 16 residues in the CDR3. Germline CDR1 is SQVTM and CDR2 is ANQGSEA. The DNA of the CDR3 is TGCAGCGTTGAAGCTGCGACTAGCGGGAGAACCCACGAGCAGTACTTC. It translates to CSVEAATSGRTHEQYF.

This clone has a single count. The J gene is TRBJ2-5, the V gene TRBV7-8, with 10 bases fitting TRBD2. CDR1 and CDR2 from the germline V gene are SGHVS and FQNEAQ. This CDR3 has 15 residues. V lost 7 bases to trimming and J lost 5 bases; unmatched junction nucleotides: 10. As DNA, the CDR3 is TGTGCCAGCACCCTCCTAGCGGGAGTCTGGGAGACCCAGTACTTC. Its translation is CASTLLAGVWETQYF.

The chain recombines TRBV7-9 with TRBJ2-1; 7 nucleotides align to TRBD2. Germline values: CDR1 SEHNR, CDR2 FQNEAQ (reference sequence). Trimming took 5 bases from V and 0 from J; bases not matched to a gene: 7. The CDR3 covers 16 residues. DNA of the CDR3: TGTGCCAGCAGCCCCGCGGGGGAAAGCTCCTACAATGAGCAGTTCTTC. It encodes CASSPAGESSYNEQFF.

With respect to this clone: Germline is not matched at one junction end, which may reflect a read error. This rearrangement joins TRBV18 to TRBJ2-3, with TRBD2 identical over 11 bases. From germline, CDR1 is KGHSH and CDR2 LQKENI. CDR3 size: 12 residues. This chain's CDR3 is CASSPGTSGAVF. In nucleotides, the CDR3 is TGTGCCAGCTCCCCAGGGACTAGCGGTGCAGTGTTT.

The chain combines TRBV27 with TRBJ2-3; D not resolved. The CDR3 spans 16 residues. Germline CDR1 reads MNHEY; CDR2 reads SMNVEV (reference sequence). V gave up 4 bases and J gave up 2 bases, with 16 bases separating them. The CDR3 spells CASSSGLGPDTDTQYF. In DNA form, the CDR3 reads TGTGCCAGCAGTTCCGGCTTGGGTCCTGACACAGATACGCAGTATTTT.

A remark on this clone: The junction departs from germline at one end; a sequencing error may be responsible. The gene calls are TRBV5-4 and TRBJ2-7; weak D call: TRBD2 (6 bases). The CDR3 spans 13 residues. Per germline, CDR1 SGHNT and CDR2 YYREEE (reference sequence). CDR3 DNA sequence: TGTGCCAGCAGCCCCAGGCGGGACGGGGTCGAGTCCTTC. Translated: CASSPRRDGVESF. Supplemented by reference TRBV5-4 and TRBJ2-7, the full variable domain reads ETGVTQSPTHLIKTRGQQVTLRCSSQSGHNTVSWYQQALGQGPQFIFQYYREEENGRGNFPPRFSGLQFPNYSSELNVNALELDDSALYLCASSPRRDGVESFGPGTRLTVT.

The chain has TRBV10-1 and TRBJ2-7, with unresolved D. The V and J ends lost 2 bases and 6 bases respectively, with 8 bases between them. The CDR3 spans 12 residues. CDR1 is WNHNN, CDR2 SYGVQD, per germline (reference sequence). The CDR3 nucleotides are TGCGCCAGCAGTGAGCCGGACGGCGAGCAGTACTTC. This encodes CASSEPDGEQYF.

This clone was found once. The rearrangement joins TRBV27 to TRBJ2-2; TRBD2 might be the D (5 bases). This CDR3 comprises 16 residues. Trimming shortened V by 5 bases and J by 2 bases, and 15 bases separated the two germline ends. Germline CDR1 MNHEY, CDR2 SMNVEV (reference sequence). The chain's CDR3 is CASSPSLGDNTGELFF. CDR3 DNA sequence: TGTGCCAGCAGTCCCTCCCTCGGGGATAACACCGGGGAGCTGTTTTTT.

The genes are TRBV7-9 and TRBJ1-4; D remains unclear. V was shortened by 1 base and J by 8 bases, with 8 bases between the two germline ends. CDR3 length: 13 residues. The V gene's germline CDR1 is SEHNR and CDR2 FQNEAQ (reference sequence). The DNA of the CDR3 is TGTGCCAGCAGCTTAGGGCTCAGGGAAAAACTGTTTTTT. Its protein is CASSLGLREKLFF.

In the case of this clone: Other DNA sequences of this sample code for an identical CDR3. V is TRBV27 and J is TRBJ2-2; D not certain. The V end lost 5 bases, the J end lost 2 bases, and 3 bases lay between the germline ends. CDR1 is MNHEY, CDR2 SMNVEV, per germline (reference sequence). CDR3 length: 12 amino acids. The CDR3 DNA follows: TGTGCCAGCAGTCTAAACACCGGGGAGCTGTTTTTT. This sequence encodes CASSLNTGELFF.

The V and J genes are TRBV7-9 and TRBJ2-1; D remains ambiguous. CDR3 length: 15 residues. Trimming cost V 4 bases and J 0 bases, with 10 bases left between them. Per the germline V gene, CDR1 is SEHNR and CDR2 is FQNEAQ (reference sequence). CDR3 sequence reads: CASSSDWSSYNEQFF. CDR3 bases: TGTGCCAGCAGCTCCGACTGGAGCTCCTACAATGAGCAGTTCTTC.

The chain has TRBV4-1 and TRBJ2-1, with 10 bases that match TRBD2. CDR3 size: 15 residues. V dropped 4 bases and J dropped 7; count of bases not matched to a gene: 7. Germline assignment: CDR1 MGHRA and CDR2 YSYEKL. Here the CDR3 reads CASSPIGTSENEQFF. Written as DNA, the CDR3 is TGCGCCAGCAGCCCTATCGGGACTAGCGAGAATGAGCAGTTCTTC.

The genes are TRBV12-5 and TRBJ2-3, with 10 bases lining up with TRBD2. CDR3 length equals 16 residues. CDR1 and CDR2 (germline): LGHNT, FRNRAP. J lost 0 bases, V lost 6 bases, and 6 bases had no gene match. DNA of the CDR3: TGTGCTAGTGGGCTAACTAGCGGGACTAGCACAGATACGCAGTATTTT. Its translation is CASGLTSGTSTDTQYF.

About this clone itself: The junction does not match germline at one end; this may be a read error. The V call is TRBV7-7, the J call TRBJ2-1; no clear D. The germline V gene encodes CDR1 SSHAT and CDR2 FNYEAQ (reference sequence). The CDR3 contains 13 residues. The CDR3 region has the DNA TGTGCTAGCAGCTTATCCCTCGGAAATGAGCAGTTCTTC. Protein: CASSLSLGNEQFF.

The genes are TRBV28 and TRBJ2-2; TRBD1 agrees at 8 bases. This CDR3 has 18 residues. Trimming removed 6 bases from V and 0 bases from J; junction bases left unmatched: 12. Looked up from germline, CDR1 is MDHEN and CDR2 is SYDVKM. The CDR3 is CASRSLTGGPSNTGELFF. CDR3 in DNA: TGTGCCAGCAGATCACTTACAGGGGGTCCTTCGAACACCGGGGAGCTGTTTTTT.

The V call is TRBV4-1, the J call TRBJ2-7; possibly TRBD1 for D (6 bases). This CDR3 is 15 amino acids long. V lost 1 base, J lost 3 bases, and 13 bases lay in between. Germline-derived CDR1 and CDR2 are MGHRA and YSYEKL. In DNA form, the CDR3 reads TGCGCCAGCAGCCAAGGCCAGGGGCCTCTCTACGAGCAGTACTTC. This gives the protein CASSQGQGPLYEQYF.

The rearrangement uses TRBV7-8 and TRBJ1-1; D gene unclear. Germline assignment: CDR1 SGHVS and CDR2 FQNEAQ. CDR3 length: 13 residues. Trimming pared 2 bases from V and 8 bases from J, leaving 12 bases between. The CDR3 is CASSLIPMGEAFF. CDR3 in DNA: TGTGCCAGCAGCTTAATCCCAATGGGAGAAGCTTTCTTT. The full variable domain, its missing parts supplied by reference TRBV7-8 and TRBJ1-1, is GAGVSQSPRYKVAKRGQDVALRCDPISGHVSLFWYQQALGQGPEFLTYFQNEAQLDKSGLPSDRFFAERPEGSVSTLKIQRTQQEDSAVYLCASSLIPMGEAFFGQGTRLTVV.

The rearrangement links TRBV29-1 to TRBJ2-1; D may match TRBD1 or TRBD2 (5 bases each). Germline V lookup: CDR1 SQVTM, CDR2 ANQGSEA. The V end was cut by 5 bases, the J end by 10 bases, with 15 bases between. The CDR3 spans 12 residues. Here the CDR3 reads CSVPLFWGEQFF. Here the CDR3 DNA reads TGCAGCGTTCCTTTGTTTTGGGGGGAGCAGTTCTTC.

This chain links TRBV19 with TRBJ2-1, with D maybe TRBD2 (5 bases). V was cut by 2 bases and J by 6 bases, with 14 bases left in between. The germline gives CDR1 LNHDA, CDR2 SQIVND (reference sequence). The CDR3 sequence is 15 residues long. CDR3 bases: TGTGCCAGTAGTATAATCGGAGGTCTCCTCAATGAGCAGTTCTTC. Protein: CASSIIGGLLNEQFF.

The rearrangement links TRBV7-9 to TRBJ2-1; possibly TRBD2 for D (6 bases). Germline lookup yields CDR1 SEHNR and CDR2 FQNEAQ (reference sequence). The CDR3 has 17 amino acids. Trimming shortened V by 5 bases and J by 5 bases, and 22 bases separated the two germline ends. The CDR3 reads CASSPRSMAGSNNEQFF. CDR3 nucleotides: TGTGCCAGCAGCCCCAGGAGTATGGCGGGAAGCAACAATGAGCAGTTCTTC. Full variable domain (rest looked up from reference TRBV7-9 and TRBJ2-1): DTGVSQNPRHKITKRGQNVTFRCDPISEHNRLYWYRQTLGQGPEFLTYFQNEAQLEKSRLLSDRFSAERPKGSFSTLEIQRTEQGDSAMYLCASSPRSMAGSNNEQFFGPGTRLTVL.

The chain links TRBV4-1 to TRBJ2-7; 7 nucleotides match TRBD2. Unmatched junction bases numbered 3, after V lost 4 bases and J lost 0 bases. The CDR3 is 14 residues long. In germline, CDR1 is MGHRA, CDR2 YSYEKL. In nucleotides, the CDR3 is TGCGCCAGCAGCCTCCGGGACTACTCCTACGAGCAGTACTTC. Its protein is CASSLRDYSYEQYF.